The 26 T cell receptor beta chains presented below share a single source sample, sequenced in a study of T cell repertoires in cytomegalovirus infection. TCRdb processed the reads anew with MiXCR; each CDR3 protein has one entry. The sample includes about 130,000 distinct CDR3 sequences, approximately 8.8% of them seen just once. The sequenced material came from PBMCs. These receptors originate from a human donor in good health (CMV status not recorded). Some clones in this sample may be carry-over from other donors' samples.

This clonotype was found many times. The chain carries TRBV25-1 and TRBJ2-2; the D gene could be TRBD1 or TRBD2 (5 bases each). Deletions cut 4 bases from V and 7 bases from J, with 16 bases between. In germline, CDR1 is MGHDK, CDR2 SYGVNS. This CDR3 spans 15 amino acids. The CDR3 region has the DNA TGTGCCAGCAGTGTGGTGGGGACCCCACACGGGGAGCTGTTTTTT. Translating it yields CASSVVGTPHGELFF.

This clonotype showed up many times. The CDR3 DNA is TGTGCCAGCAGCTTAGCGGTGTACCAAGAGACCCAGTACTTC. Translated: CASSLAVYQETQYF. The chain combines TRBV7-2 with TRBJ2-5; D is undetermined. Germline lookup yields CDR1 SGHTA and CDR2 FQGNSA. Deletions cut 0 bases from V and 0 bases from J, with 5 bases between. This CDR3 contains 14 residues.

This clonotype appeared many times. The chain combines TRBV29-1 with TRBJ2-5; either TRBD1 or TRBD2 may fit D (5 bases each). Trimming took off 1 base at V and 5 bases at J, with 11 bases between the two ends. CDR1 and CDR2 (germline): SQVTM, ANQGSEA. The CDR3 is 13 amino acids. The CDR3 here is CSVEVTGTETQYF. CDR3 coding DNA: TGCAGCGTTGAAGTTACGGGGACGGAGACCCAGTACTTC.

There are many counts of this clonotype. The CDR3 protein is CASSSRGSGANVLTF. As DNA, the CDR3 is TGTGCCAGCAGCTCCAGGGGATCTGGGGCCAACGTCCTGACTTTC. The gene calls are TRBV7-2 and TRBJ2-6, with D perhaps matching TRBD1 (6 bases). CDR3 length equals 15 residues. The V gene's germline CDR1 is SGHTA and CDR2 FQGNSA. The V end lost 4 bases, the J end lost 1 base, and 8 bases lay between the germline ends.

The sample holds many counts of this clonotype. The rearrangement uses TRBV7-8 and TRBJ1-2; 10 nucleotides align to TRBD1. With 3 bases clipped from V and 8 bases from J, the junction kept 9 bases outside the gene matches. The V gene's germline CDR1 is SGHVS and CDR2 FQNEAQ. The CDR3 is made up of 15 amino acids. CDR3 nucleotides: TGTGCCAGCAGCTTCGGGACAGGGGATTCGGGCGGCTACACCTTC. Translated, it gives CASSFGTGDSGGYTF.

This clonotype was counted many times. The chain employs TRBV7-6 and TRBJ2-3, with TRBD2 identical over 8 bases. V dropped 0 bases and J dropped 2; count of bases not matched to a gene: 7. Germline CDR1 and CDR2: SGHVS and FNYEAQ. The CDR3 runs 17 residues. CDR3: CASSLASSGAYTDTQYF. In DNA, the CDR3 is TGTGCCAGCAGCTTAGCCAGTAGCGGGGCCTACACAGATACGCAGTATTTT.

This clonotype was counted many times. This chain connects TRBV10-3 to TRBJ2-1, with TRBD2 matching over 12 bases. Germline values: CDR1 ENHRY, CDR2 SYGVKD. The CDR3 loop spans 16 amino acids. Trimming cost V 4 bases and J 7 bases; bases outside gene matches: 8. The CDR3 protein is CAISGLAGVGGNEQFF. The CDR3 nucleotides read TGTGCCATCAGTGGACTAGCGGGGGTGGGTGGGAATGAGCAGTTCTTC.

This clonotype has at least ten counts. The chain couples TRBV6-5 to TRBJ2-5, with D possibly TRBD2 on 6 matching bases. Trimming took 5 bases from V and 1 from J, leaving 11 bases between them. Germline values: CDR1 MNHEY, CDR2 SVGAGI. This CDR3 has 14 amino acids. The DNA of the CDR3 is TGTGCCAGCAGTCCGCGGGGTAGCCAAGAGACCCAGTACTTC. Its translation: CASSPRGSQETQYF.

In this sample, this clonotype turned up a few times. The rearrangement links TRBV3-1 to TRBJ2-7; 8 positions agree with TRBD1. J lost 0 bases, V lost 3 bases, and 4 bases had no gene match. Per the germline V gene, CDR1 is LGHDT and CDR2 is YNNKEL (reference sequence). The CDR3 is 15 residues long. The CDR3, as DNA: TGTGCCAGCAGCCAGGACAGGGCCCTCTCCTACGAGCAGTACTTC. Encoded protein: CASSQDRALSYEQYF.

This clonotype was detected many times. This chain joins TRBV6-6 and TRBJ2-7, with TRBD2 matching 8 bases. Germline CDR1 is MNHNY and CDR2 is SVGAGI (reference sequence). Trimming removed 7 bases from V and 5 bases from J; junction bases left unmatched: 13. CDR3 length equals 15 residues. The CDR3 DNA reads as TGTGCCAGCATCTCCGGGACTAGGGTTCCAGACGAGCAGTACTTC. Translating gives CASISGTRVPDEQYF.

This clonotype was observed at least ten times. The rearrangement links TRBV11-2 to TRBJ2-7; weak D call: TRBD2 (6 bases). V gave up 5 bases and J gave up 6 bases, with 20 bases separating them. The CDR3 has 15 residues. Germline V lookup: CDR1 SGHAT, CDR2 FQNNGV. The CDR3 spells CASSLHGGRGSEQYF. Written as DNA, the CDR3 is TGTGCCAGCAGCCTCCACGGCGGGCGGGGCTCCGAGCAGTACTTC.

V usage is TRBV13 and J usage is TRBJ2-2; TRBD2 is a possible D gene (5 bases). This CDR3 contains 15 residues. CDR1 PRHDT and CDR2 FYEKMQ come from the germline V gene (reference sequence). Trimming cost V 7 bases and J 4 bases, with 16 bases left between them. Here the CDR3 reads CASTGSGSGTGELFF. The CDR3 region has the DNA TGTGCCAGCACCGGTTCGGGGTCGGGCACCGGGGAGCTGTTTTTT. Filled out from reference TRBV13 and TRBJ2-2, the complete variable domain reads AAGVIQSPRHLIKEKRETATLKCYPIPRHDTVYWYQQGPGQDPQFLISFYEKMQSDKGSIPDRFSAQQFSDYHSELNMSSLELGDSALYFCASTGSGSGTGELFFGEGSRLTVL.

The chain carries TRBV7-9 and TRBJ1-5; D gene unclear. The germline V gene encodes CDR1 SEHNR and CDR2 FQNEAQ (reference sequence). Trimming took 4 bases from V and 3 from J, leaving 10 bases between them. This CDR3 has 14 residues. The CDR3 reads CASSSDQTNQPQHF. Here the CDR3 DNA reads TGTGCCAGCAGCTCGGACCAAACCAATCAGCCCCAGCATTTT.

This clonotype came up many times. This chain connects TRBV19 to TRBJ2-1; D is possibly TRBD2 (5 bases). The V end lost 4 bases, the J end lost 10 bases, and 17 bases lay between the germline ends. Germline CDR1 and CDR2: LNHDA and SQIVND (reference sequence). CDR3 size: 14 residues. CDR3: CASSTRAQPGEQFF. DNA for the CDR3: TGTGCCAGTAGTACCCGGGCCCAGCCGGGGGAGCAGTTCTTC.

This clonotype was counted ten times or more. The chain couples TRBV12-3 or TRBV12-4 to TRBJ1-6; TRBD1 might be the D (5 bases). This CDR3 is 16 amino acids long. V was cut by 4 bases and J by 5 bases, with 15 bases left in between. As DNA, the CDR3 is TGTGCCAGCAGTTACCGAGGGACGGTTAATAATTCACCCCTCCACTTT. Translated, it gives CASSYRGTVNNSPLHF.

This chain connects TRBV5-1 to TRBJ2-4; TRBD2 is a possible D gene (6 bases). Trimming cost V 2 bases and J 8 bases, with 17 bases left between them. The CDR3 length is 15 residues. Germline assignment: CDR1 SGHRS and CDR2 YFSETQ. As DNA, the CDR3 is TGCGCCAGCAGCTTAGAGGGAGGAGCCAGGGACATTCAGTACTTC. Protein sequence: CASSLEGGARDIQYF.

This chain links TRBV19 with TRBJ1-1; D gene unclear. Trimming left V 5 bases short and J 4 bases short, with 8 bases between. CDR1 is LNHDA, CDR2 SQIVND, per germline (reference sequence). The CDR3 is made up of 12 amino acids. CDR3 nucleotides: TGTGCCAGTAGTCCCATTGGCACTGAAGCTTTCTTT. Translated: CASSPIGTEAFF. The whole variable domain, remainder taken from reference TRBV19 and TRBJ1-1, is DGGITQSPKYLFRKEGQNVTLSCEQNLNHDAMYWYRQDPGQGLRLIYYSQIVNDFQKGDIAEGYSVSREKKESFPLTVTSAQKNPTAFYLCASSPIGTEAFFGQGTRLTVV.

The chain links TRBV2 to TRBJ1-2, with D possibly being TRBD1 (5 bases). Trimming took off 3 bases at V and 3 bases at J, with 17 bases between the two ends. Germline values: CDR1 SNHLY, CDR2 FYNNEI. CDR3 length equals 16 residues. For the CDR3, the DNA is TGTGCCAGCAGTGACCCTGGACAATCATGGCACTATGGCTACACCTTC. It yields the protein CASSDPGQSWHYGYTF.

This clonotype occurred many times. The V gene is TRBV18, the J gene TRBJ2-3, with unresolved D. The V end lost 2 bases, the J end lost 2 bases, and 14 bases lay between the germline ends. From germline, CDR1 is KGHSH and CDR2 LQKENI. The CDR3 has 16 residues. CDR3 sequence: CASSPGSGRITDTQYF. CDR3 DNA sequence: TGTGCCAGCTCACCAGGATCCGGTAGAATCACAGATACGCAGTATTTT.

This clonotype showed up many times. CDR3 region: CASTPRTSGLSSQYF. In DNA, the CDR3 is TGTGCCAGCACCCCTCGGACTAGCGGCTTGAGCTCGCAGTATTTT. The rearrangement joins TRBV28 to TRBJ2-3; 10 nucleotides match TRBD2. V was clipped by 7 bases and J by 10 bases; unmatched bases: 14. This CDR3 comprises 15 residues. Germline CDR1 is MDHEN and CDR2 is SYDVKM.

This clonotype occurred many times. V gene TRBV5-1 combines with J gene TRBJ2-7; D ambiguous. Germline V gene sequence: CDR1 SGHRS, CDR2 YFSETQ. V was clipped by 0 bases and J by 0 bases, with 10 bases between them. This CDR3 is built from 15 residues. This CDR3 is CASSLEGASSYEQYF. CDR3 DNA sequence: TGCGCCAGCAGCTTGGAGGGCGCAAGCTCCTACGAGCAGTACTTC.

In its sample, this clonotype was seen many times. V usage is TRBV7-2 and J usage is TRBJ2-5; a weak D match, TRBD1 (6 bases). V shed 4 bases and J shed 2 bases, with 8 bases lying between them. The germline V gene encodes CDR1 SGHTA and CDR2 FQGNSA. The CDR3 has 13 amino acids. The CDR3 sequence is CASSSDRQETQYF. The CDR3 nucleotides are TGTGCCAGCAGCTCGGACAGACAAGAGACCCAGTACTTC.

The chain has TRBV20-1 and TRBJ1-1; 8 bases match TRBD1. Trimming at V came to 5 bases and at J to 3 bases, leaving 8 bases not matched to a gene. Germline CDR1 is DFQATT and CDR2 is SNEGSKA (reference sequence). This CDR3 spans 14 amino acids. The CDR3 spells CSASEDRAYTEAFF. In DNA form, the CDR3 reads TGCAGTGCTTCGGAGGACAGGGCATACACTGAAGCTTTCTTT.

Details on this clonotype: A read error may explain this, as a much larger clone is one base away. V usage is TRBV6-8 and J usage is TRBJ1-1; maybe TRBD1 (6 bases). Per germline, CDR1 MNHGY and CDR2 SAAAGT. The CDR3 sequence is 15 residues long. CDR3 bases: TGTGCCAGCAGTCCGCAACAGGGAATGGGCACTGAAGCTCTCTTT. Translation: CASSPQQGMGTEALF.

This clonotype was counted a few times. The V call is TRBV5-1, the J call TRBJ2-5, with D unclear. V was shortened by 1 base and J by 5 bases, with 6 bases between the two germline ends. The CDR3 loop spans 12 amino acids. The germline gives CDR1 SGHRS, CDR2 YFSETQ. CDR3 bases: TGCGCCAGCAGCTTGATTGGGGAGACCCAGTACTTC. Protein: CASSLIGETQYF.

The rearrangement uses TRBV29-1 and TRBJ2-1, with D possibly matching TRBD2 (6 bases). Per the germline V gene, CDR1 is SQVTM and CDR2 is ANQGSEA. The germline V and J ends were trimmed by 6 bases and 9 bases, with 15 bases remaining between them. The CDR3 runs to 12 residues. CDR3 DNA: TGCAGCGTGGAGACTAGTCCGGGTGAGCAGTTCTTC. Translating it yields CSVETSPGEQFF.